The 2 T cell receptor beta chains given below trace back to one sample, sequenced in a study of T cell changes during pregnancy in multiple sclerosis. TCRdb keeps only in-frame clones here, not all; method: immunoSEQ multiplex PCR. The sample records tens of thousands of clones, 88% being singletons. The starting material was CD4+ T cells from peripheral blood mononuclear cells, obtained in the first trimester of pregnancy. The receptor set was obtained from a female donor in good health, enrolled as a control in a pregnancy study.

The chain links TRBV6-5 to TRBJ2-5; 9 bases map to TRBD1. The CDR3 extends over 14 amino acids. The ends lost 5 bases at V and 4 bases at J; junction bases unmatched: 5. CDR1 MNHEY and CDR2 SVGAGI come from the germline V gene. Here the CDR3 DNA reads TGTGCCAGCAGTCCCCGGGACAGGGTAGAGACCCAGTACTTC. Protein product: CASSPRDRVETQYF.

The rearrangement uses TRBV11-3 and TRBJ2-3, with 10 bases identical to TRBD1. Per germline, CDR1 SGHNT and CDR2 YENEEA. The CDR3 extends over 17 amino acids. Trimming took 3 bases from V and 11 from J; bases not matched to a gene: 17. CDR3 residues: CASSLHRGTGAPMMQYF. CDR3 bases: TGTGCCAGCAGCTTGCACCGCGGGACAGGGGCCCCCATGATGCAGTATTTT.